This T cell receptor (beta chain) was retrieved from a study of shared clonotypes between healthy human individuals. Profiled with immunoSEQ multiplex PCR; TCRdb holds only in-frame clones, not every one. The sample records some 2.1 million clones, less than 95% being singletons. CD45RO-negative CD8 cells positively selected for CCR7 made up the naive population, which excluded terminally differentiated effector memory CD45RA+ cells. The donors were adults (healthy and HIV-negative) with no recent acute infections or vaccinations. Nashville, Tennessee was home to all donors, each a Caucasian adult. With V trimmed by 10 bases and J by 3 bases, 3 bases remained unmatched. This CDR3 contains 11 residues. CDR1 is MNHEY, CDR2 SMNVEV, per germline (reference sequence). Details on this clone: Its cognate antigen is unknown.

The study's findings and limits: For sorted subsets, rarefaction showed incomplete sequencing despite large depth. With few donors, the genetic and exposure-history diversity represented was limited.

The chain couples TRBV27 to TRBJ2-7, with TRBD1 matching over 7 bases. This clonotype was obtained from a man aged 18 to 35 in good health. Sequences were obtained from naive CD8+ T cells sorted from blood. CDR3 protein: CAIGGGYEQYF. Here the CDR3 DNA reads TGTGCCATAGGGGGCGGCTACGAGCAGTACTTC.